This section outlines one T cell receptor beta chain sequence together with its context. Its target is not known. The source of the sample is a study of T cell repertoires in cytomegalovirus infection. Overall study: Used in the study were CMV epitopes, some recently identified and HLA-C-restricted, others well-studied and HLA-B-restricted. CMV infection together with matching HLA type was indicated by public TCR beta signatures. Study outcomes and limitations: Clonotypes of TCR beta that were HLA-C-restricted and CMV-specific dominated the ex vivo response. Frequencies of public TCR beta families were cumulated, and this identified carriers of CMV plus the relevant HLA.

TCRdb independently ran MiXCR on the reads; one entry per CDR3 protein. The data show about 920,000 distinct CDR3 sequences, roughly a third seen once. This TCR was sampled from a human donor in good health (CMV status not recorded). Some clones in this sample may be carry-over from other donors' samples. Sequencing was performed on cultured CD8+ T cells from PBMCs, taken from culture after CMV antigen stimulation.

The CDR3 sequence: CASSPKRTGGLPNEQFF. Here the CDR3 DNA reads TGTGCCAGTAGTCCAAAGAGAACGGGGGGGCTCCCCAATGAGCAGTTCTTC. The rearrangement joins TRBV19 to TRBJ2-1; TRBD2 matches at 8 bases. The CDR3 contains 17 residues. Per germline, CDR1 LNHDA and CDR2 SQIVND (reference sequence). The V and J ends lost 5 bases and 6 bases, in that order; junction bases with no gene match: 15.